This TCR beta chain was sequenced in a study of blood T cell repertoires in COVID-19. The sample holds one count of this clone. Profiled with immunoSEQ multiplex PCR; TCRdb holds only in-frame clones, not every one. The profile shows around 120,000 clones, more than 75% of them singletons. This TCR derives from a human donor in a cohort sampled during active COVID-19. What was sequenced was peripheral blood.

In nucleotides, the CDR3 is TGTGCCAGTAGTCCGGGACAGGGGTGGTACGAGCAGTACTTC. Its translation: CASSPGQGWYEQYF. The chain has TRBV19 and TRBJ2-7, with TRBD1 matching 10 bases. V lost 5 bases to trimming and J lost 4 bases; unmatched junction nucleotides: 5. The CDR3 extends over 14 amino acids. Germline V gene sequence: CDR1 LNHDA, CDR2 SQIVND (reference sequence). The whole variable domain, remainder taken from reference TRBV19 and TRBJ2-7, is DGGITQSPKYLFRKEGQNVTLSCEQNLNHDAMYWYRQDPGQGLRLIYYSQIVNDFQKGDIAEGYSVSREKKESFPLTVTSAQKNPTAFYLCASSPGQGWYEQYFGPGTRLTVT.